The entry below gives a single T cell receptor beta chain sequence along with its context. Antigen specificity is unknown. The data were taken from a study of identical twins. Study results and caveats: Zero-insertion analyses were open to partial confounding by invariant MAIT and iNKT cells. Twin pairs had excess sharing that was weaker in beta out-of-frame sequences.

Each CDR3 protein gets one entry after TCRdb re-called the 5' RACE reads with MiXCR. This table has under 250,000 distinct CDR3 sequences, 10% to 15% appearing once. Trimming removed 4 bases from V and 8 bases from J, with 11 bases in between. CDR3 length: 11 amino acids. The germline gives CDR1 DFQATT, CDR2 SNEGSKA (reference sequence). These same records also appear under a second study, on yellow fever vaccine responses in identical twins.

This chain uses TRBV20-1 with TRBJ2-5, with unresolved D. The sequence was obtained from a woman between 18 and 30 years old in good health. The sequenced material came from memory (CD45RO+) T cells sorted from blood. The CDR3 DNA sequence: TGCAGTGCTATGGTTGGGGTAACCCAGTACTTC. This codes for CSAMVGVTQYF.